The clone carrying this TCR beta chain was detected only a few times. Its target is unknown. TCRdb ran MiXCR on the reads and lists one entry per CDR3 protein. This repertoire shows more than 250,000 distinct CDR3 sequences, around 25% found once; its top ten account for about an eighth. The sample originates from a study of T cell repertoires in cytomegalovirus infection. General study findings and limits: Cumulative frequency (of public TCR beta family members) identified carriers of CMV plus the relevant HLA. Clonotypes of TCR beta that were HLA-C-restricted and CMV-specific dominated the ex vivo response.

V was pared by 3 bases and J by 0 bases, with 6 bases between. The CDR3 loop spans 13 amino acids. In germline, CDR1 is MDHEN, CDR2 SYDVKM. Source: cultured PBMCs, taken from culture after CMV antigen stimulation. This sequence joins TRBV28 and TRBJ2-7; D is unresolved. The TCR sequence derives from a human donor in good health (CMV status not recorded). Some clones in this sample may be carry-over from other donors' samples. The CDR3 nucleotides read TGTGCCAGCAGTTTTAGCAACTCCTACGAGCAGTACTTC. It yields the protein CASSFSNSYEQYF. Full variable domain (rest looked up from reference TRBV28 and TRBJ2-7): DVKVTQSSRYLVKRTGEKVFLECVQDMDHENMFWYRQDPGLGLRLIYFSYDVKMKEKGDIPEGYSVSREKKERFSLILESASTNQTSMYLCASSFSNSYEQYFGPGTRLTVT.